This TCR beta chain was found in a study of CD8 T cells in Susac syndrome. Across the study: At the time their blood was drawn, patients with Susac syndrome were either therapy-naive, on corticosteroids (with some of them also receiving intravenous immunoglobulin), or on intravenous immunoglobulin alone.

Reverse transcription used about 0.45 to 1 ug RNA and random hexamers. A multiplex approach, immunoSEQ multiplex PCR, amplified TCR beta CDR3 across 54 Vbeta and 13 Jbeta. TCRdb passed the immunoSEQ multiplex PCR reads through MiXCR, listing each CDR3 protein once. The sample has 100,000 or so distinct CDR3 sequences; roughly 96% are singletons. This CDR3 region has 13 residues. Germline CDR1 SQVTM, CDR2 ANQGSEA. V lost 5 bases and J lost 2, with 12 bases in between. High-throughput TCR beta sequencing covered peripheral CD8+ and CD4+ T cells. This TCR was recovered from a human donor with Susac syndrome. Sequencing was performed on CD8+ T cells from PBMCs. V is TRBV29-1 and J is TRBJ1-1, with a weak D call TRBD1 (6 bases). Written as DNA, the CDR3 is TGCAGCGTTCAGGGGTCTCCCAACACTGAAGCTTTCTTT. It translates to CSVQGSPNTEAFF.